One and the same sample provided the 8 T cell receptor beta chains below, sequenced in a study of cytomegalovirus exposure and HLA in healthy donors. Vbeta (60) and Jbeta (13) primers were used in the PCR. Using immunoSEQ multiplex PCR, the repertoire was profiled, and TCRdb retains in-frame clones only, with some absent. The sample has 65,000 to 95,000 clones, around 79% seen once. The sequencing input was PBMCs. The receptors were sampled from a male donor in good health and CMV-seropositive.

The chain links TRBV18 to TRBJ1-2; 7 bases align to TRBD1. Trimming took 3 bases from V and 7 from J; bases not matched to a gene: 8. Germline lookup yields CDR1 KGHSH and CDR2 LQKENI. The CDR3 spans 14 residues. This CDR3 is CASSPPDRVPGYTF. For the CDR3, the DNA is TGTGCCAGCTCACCTCCCGACAGGGTCCCTGGCTACACCTTC.

The chain combines TRBV28 with TRBJ1-2; 7 positions agree with TRBD1. Germline CDR1 reads MDHEN; CDR2 reads SYDVKM. This CDR3 has 15 amino acids. J lost 8 bases, V lost 5 bases, and 14 bases had no gene match. The CDR3 region is CASSLPAGGQYGYTF. The CDR3 DNA reads TGTGCCAGCAGTCTCCCCGCCGGGGGACAGTACGGCTACACCTTC.

CDR3 in amino acids: CASSKIRGTGCSYNSPLHF. The CDR3 DNA reads as TGTGCCAGCAGCAAAATCCGAGGGACAGGGTGTTCGTATAATTCACCCCTCCACTTT. The chain joins TRBV21-1 to TRBJ1-6; TRBD1, the D gene given by the table, was not confirmed from the DNA. TRBV21-1 constitutes a pseudogene. The CDR3 consists of 19 residues.

J is TRBJ1-5 and V is TRBV19; 7 nucleotides agree with TRBD1. The germline gives CDR1 LNHDA, CDR2 SQIVND (reference sequence). This CDR3 has 18 amino acids. With 5 bases clipped from V and 7 bases from J, the junction kept 20 bases outside the gene matches. In DNA form, the CDR3 reads TGTGCCAGTAGTTCCTCGTTCCGGGACAGCTCTCCAGCCCAGCCCCAGCATTTT. Translation gives CASSSSFRDSSPAQPQHF.

The chain joins TRBV18 to TRBJ2-6, with D possibly TRBD1 on 5 matching bases. Between the trimmed V and J ends, which lost 3 bases and 0 bases, there was a span of 6 bases. The CDR3 covers 15 residues. CDR1 and CDR2 from the germline V gene are KGHSH and LQKENI. The CDR3 reads CASSPRDSGANVLTF. The CDR3 region has the DNA TGTGCCAGCTCACCCAGGGACTCTGGGGCCAACGTCCTGACTTTC.

The chain uses TRBV7-2 and TRBJ2-7; D ambiguous. The CDR3 contains 12 residues. The germline V and J ends were trimmed by 2 bases and 4 bases, with 6 bases remaining between them. CDR1 is SGHTA, CDR2 FQGNSA, per germline. The CDR3 coding sequence is TGTGCCAGCAGCTTAAGTCGGTACGAGCAGTACTTC. Its translation is CASSLSRYEQYF.

V gene TRBV6-6 combines with J gene TRBJ1-1, with D tentatively TRBD1 (5 bases). The germline gives CDR1 MNHNY, CDR2 SVGAGI (reference sequence). Trimming left V 0 bases short and J 7 bases short, with 15 bases between. This CDR3 is 15 amino acids long. CDR3 in amino acids: CASSYSRGTQLEAFF. The CDR3 DNA sequence: TGTGCCAGCAGTTACTCGCGGGGGACCCAGCTTGAAGCTTTCTTT.

This chain links TRBV4-1 with TRBJ1-3; D is uncertain. V shed 3 bases and J shed 11 bases, with 11 bases lying between them. The CDR3 sequence is 12 residues long. Germline values: CDR1 MGHRA, CDR2 YSYEKL. The CDR3 sequence is CASSQAGGPIYF. CDR3 sequence (DNA): TGCGCCAGCAGCCAGGCCGGTGGGCCCATATATTTT.